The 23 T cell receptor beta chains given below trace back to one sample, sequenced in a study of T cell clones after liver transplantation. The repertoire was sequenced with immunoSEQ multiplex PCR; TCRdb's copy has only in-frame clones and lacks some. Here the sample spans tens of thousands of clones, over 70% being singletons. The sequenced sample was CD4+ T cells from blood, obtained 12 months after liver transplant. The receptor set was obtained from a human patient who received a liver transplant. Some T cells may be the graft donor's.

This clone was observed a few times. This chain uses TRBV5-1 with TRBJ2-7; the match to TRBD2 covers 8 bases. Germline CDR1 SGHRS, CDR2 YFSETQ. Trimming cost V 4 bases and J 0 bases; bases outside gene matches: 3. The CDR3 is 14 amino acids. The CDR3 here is CASSPGGDSYEQYF. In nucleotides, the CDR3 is TGCGCCAGCAGCCCGGGGGGGGACTCCTACGAGCAGTACTTC.

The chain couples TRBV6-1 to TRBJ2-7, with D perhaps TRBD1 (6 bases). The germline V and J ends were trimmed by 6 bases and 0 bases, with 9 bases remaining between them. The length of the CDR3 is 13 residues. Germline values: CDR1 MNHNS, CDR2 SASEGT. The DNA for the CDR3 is TGTGCCAGCAGACAGGACAGCTCCTACGAGCAGTACTTC. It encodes CASRQDSSYEQYF.

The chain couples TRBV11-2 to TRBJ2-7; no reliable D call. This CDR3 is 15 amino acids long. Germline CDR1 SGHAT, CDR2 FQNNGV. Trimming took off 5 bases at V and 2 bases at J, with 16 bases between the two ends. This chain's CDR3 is CASSGTDRSTYEQYF. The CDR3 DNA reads TGTGCCAGCAGCGGAACGGACCGTAGCACCTACGAGCAGTACTTC.

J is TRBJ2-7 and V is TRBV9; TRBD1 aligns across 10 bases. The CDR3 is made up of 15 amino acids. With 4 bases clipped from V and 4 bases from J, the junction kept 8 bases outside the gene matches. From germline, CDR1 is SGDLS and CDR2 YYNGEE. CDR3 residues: CASSIRDRGPYEQYF. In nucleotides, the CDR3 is TGTGCCAGCAGCATTCGGGACAGGGGACCATACGAGCAGTACTTC.

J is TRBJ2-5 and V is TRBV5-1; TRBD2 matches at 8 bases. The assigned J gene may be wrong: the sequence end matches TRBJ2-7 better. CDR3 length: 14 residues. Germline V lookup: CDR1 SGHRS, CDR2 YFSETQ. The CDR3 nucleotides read TGCGCCAGCAGCCTTAGCGGGGACTCCTACGAGCAGTACTTC. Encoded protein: CASSLSGDSYEQYF.

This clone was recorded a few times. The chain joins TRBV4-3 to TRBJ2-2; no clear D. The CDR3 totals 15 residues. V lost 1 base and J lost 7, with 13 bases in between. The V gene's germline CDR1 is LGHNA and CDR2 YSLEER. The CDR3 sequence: CASSQVGTDNGELFF. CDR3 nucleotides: TGCGCCAGCAGCCAAGTTGGAACAGACAACGGGGAGCTGTTTTTT.

The CDR3 DNA follows: TGCGCCAGCAGCTCGCGGGGGGACACTGAAGCTTTCTTT. This gives the protein CASSSRGDTEAFF. This chain uses TRBV5-1 with TRBJ1-1, with a weak D call TRBD1 (5 bases). V was pared by 3 bases and J by 3 bases, with 9 bases between. Germline assignment: CDR1 SGHRS and CDR2 YFSETQ. The CDR3 extends over 13 amino acids.

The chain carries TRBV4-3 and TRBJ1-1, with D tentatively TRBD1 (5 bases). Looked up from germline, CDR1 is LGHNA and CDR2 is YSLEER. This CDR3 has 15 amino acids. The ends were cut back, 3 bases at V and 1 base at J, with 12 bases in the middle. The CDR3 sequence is CASSHVDSTNTEAFF. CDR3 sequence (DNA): TGCGCCAGCAGCCATGTCGACAGTACGAACACTGAAGCTTTCTTT.

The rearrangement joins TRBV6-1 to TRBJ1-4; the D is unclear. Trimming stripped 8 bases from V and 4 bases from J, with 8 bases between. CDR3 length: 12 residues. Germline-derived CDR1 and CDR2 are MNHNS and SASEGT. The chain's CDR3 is CASGRSNEKLFF. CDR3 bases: TGTGCCAGCGGTCGGAGTAATGAAAAACTGTTTTTT.

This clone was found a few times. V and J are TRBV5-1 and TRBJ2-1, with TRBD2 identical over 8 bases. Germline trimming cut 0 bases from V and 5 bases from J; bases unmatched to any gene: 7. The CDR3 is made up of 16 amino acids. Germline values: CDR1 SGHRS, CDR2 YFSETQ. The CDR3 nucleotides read TGCGCCAGCAGCTTGGCCTTTACTAGCGGAGACAATGAGCAGTTCTTC. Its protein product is CASSLAFTSGDNEQFF.

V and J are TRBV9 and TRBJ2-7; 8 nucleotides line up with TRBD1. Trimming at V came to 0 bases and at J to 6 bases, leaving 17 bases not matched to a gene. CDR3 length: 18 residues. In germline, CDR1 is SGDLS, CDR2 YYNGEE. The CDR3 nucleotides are TGTGCCAGCAGCGTAGTTCCAGGGGGCCCCGCCCAGTCGGGCGAGCAGTACTTC. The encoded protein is CASSVVPGGPAQSGEQYF.

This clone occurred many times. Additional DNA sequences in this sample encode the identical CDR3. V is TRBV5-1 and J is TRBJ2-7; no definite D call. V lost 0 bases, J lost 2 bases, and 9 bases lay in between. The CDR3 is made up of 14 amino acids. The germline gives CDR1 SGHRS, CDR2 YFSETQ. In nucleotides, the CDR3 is TGCGCCAGCAGCTTGGTGGTAGCCCCCTACGAGCAGTACTTC. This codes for CASSLVVAPYEQYF.

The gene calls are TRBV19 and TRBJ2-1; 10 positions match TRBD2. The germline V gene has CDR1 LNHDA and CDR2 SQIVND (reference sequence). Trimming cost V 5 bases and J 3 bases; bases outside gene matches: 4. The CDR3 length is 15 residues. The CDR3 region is CASSPRTSGYNEQFF. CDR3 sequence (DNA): TGTGCCAGTAGTCCCAGGACTAGCGGCTACAATGAGCAGTTCTTC. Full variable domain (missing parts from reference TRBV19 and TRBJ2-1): DGGITQSPKYLFRKEGQNVTLSCEQNLNHDAMYWYRQDPGQGLRLIYYSQIVNDFQKGDIAEGYSVSREKKESFPLTVTSAQKNPTAFYLCASSPRTSGYNEQFFGPGTRLTVL.

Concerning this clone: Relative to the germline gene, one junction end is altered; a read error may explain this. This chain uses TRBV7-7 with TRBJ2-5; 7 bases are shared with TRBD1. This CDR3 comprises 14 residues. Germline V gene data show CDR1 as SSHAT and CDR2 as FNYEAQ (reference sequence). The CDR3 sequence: CASSLGRGKETQYF. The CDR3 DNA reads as TGTGCTAGCAGCTTAGGCAGGGGGAAAGAGACCCAGTACTTC. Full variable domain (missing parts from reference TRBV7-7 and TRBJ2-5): GAGVSQSPRYKVTKRGQDVTLRCDPISSHATLYWYQQALGQGPEFLTYFNYEAQPDKSGLPSDRFSAERPEGSISTLTIQRTEQRDSAMYRCASSLGRGKETQYFGPGTRLLVL.

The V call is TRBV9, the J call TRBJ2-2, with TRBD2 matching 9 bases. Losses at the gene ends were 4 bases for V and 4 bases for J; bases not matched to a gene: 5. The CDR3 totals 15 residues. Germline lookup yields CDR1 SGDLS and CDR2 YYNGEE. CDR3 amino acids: CASSSLAGPTGELFF. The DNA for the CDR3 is TGTGCCAGCAGCTCGCTAGCGGGACCCACCGGGGAGCTGTTTTTT.

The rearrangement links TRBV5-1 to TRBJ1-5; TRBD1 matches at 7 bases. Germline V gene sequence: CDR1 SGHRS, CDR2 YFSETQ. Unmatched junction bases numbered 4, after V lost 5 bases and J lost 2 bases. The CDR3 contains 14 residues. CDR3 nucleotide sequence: TGCGCCAGCAGTTCCGGGACAGGCAATCAGCCCCAGCATTTT. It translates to CASSSGTGNQPQHF. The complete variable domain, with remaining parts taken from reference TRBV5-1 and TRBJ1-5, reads KAGVTQTPRYLIKTRGQQVTLSCSPISGHRSVSWYQQTPGQGLQFLFEYFSETQRNKGNFPGRFSGRQFSNSRSEMNVSTLELGDSALYLCASSSGTGNQPQHFGDGTRLSIL.

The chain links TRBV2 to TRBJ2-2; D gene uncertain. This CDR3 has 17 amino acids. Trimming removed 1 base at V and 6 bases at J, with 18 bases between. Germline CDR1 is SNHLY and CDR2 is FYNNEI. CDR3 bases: TGTGCCAGCAGTGAAGTGAGCCGTCTAGGATGGTCCGGGGAGCTGTTTTTT. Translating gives CASSEVSRLGWSGELFF.

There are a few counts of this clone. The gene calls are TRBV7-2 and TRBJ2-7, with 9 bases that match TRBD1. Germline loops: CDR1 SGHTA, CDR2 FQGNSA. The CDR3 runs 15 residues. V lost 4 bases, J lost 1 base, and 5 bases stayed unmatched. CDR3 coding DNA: TGTGCCAGCAGCTGGGGGGACAGGGCATCCTACGAGCAGTACTTC. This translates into CASSWGDRASYEQYF.

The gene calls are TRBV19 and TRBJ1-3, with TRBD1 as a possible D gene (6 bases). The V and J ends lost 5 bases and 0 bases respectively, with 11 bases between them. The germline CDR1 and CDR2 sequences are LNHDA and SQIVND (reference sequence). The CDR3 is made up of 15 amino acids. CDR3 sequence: CASSAQGYSGNTIYF. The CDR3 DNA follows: TGTGCCAGTAGTGCACAGGGCTACTCTGGAAACACCATATATTTT.

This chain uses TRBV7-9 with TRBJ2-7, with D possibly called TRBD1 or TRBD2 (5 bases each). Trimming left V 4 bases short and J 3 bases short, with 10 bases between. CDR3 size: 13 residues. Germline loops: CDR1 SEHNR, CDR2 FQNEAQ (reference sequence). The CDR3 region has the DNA TGTGCCAGCAGCTCAGGGACCCACTACGAGCAGTACTTC. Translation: CASSSGTHYEQYF.

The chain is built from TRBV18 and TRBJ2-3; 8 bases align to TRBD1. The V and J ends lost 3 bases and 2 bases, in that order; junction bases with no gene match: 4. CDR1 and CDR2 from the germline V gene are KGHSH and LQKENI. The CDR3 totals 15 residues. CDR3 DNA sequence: TGTGCCAGCTCACCTATGACAGGGGCCACAGATACGCAGTATTTT. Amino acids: CASSPMTGATDTQYF.

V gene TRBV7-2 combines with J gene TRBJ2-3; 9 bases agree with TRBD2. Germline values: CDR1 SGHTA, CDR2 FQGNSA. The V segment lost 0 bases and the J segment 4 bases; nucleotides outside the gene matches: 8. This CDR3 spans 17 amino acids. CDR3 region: CASSLAGLAGPPDTQYF. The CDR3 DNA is TGTGCCAGCAGCTTAGCGGGGCTAGCGGGACCCCCAGATACGCAGTATTTT.

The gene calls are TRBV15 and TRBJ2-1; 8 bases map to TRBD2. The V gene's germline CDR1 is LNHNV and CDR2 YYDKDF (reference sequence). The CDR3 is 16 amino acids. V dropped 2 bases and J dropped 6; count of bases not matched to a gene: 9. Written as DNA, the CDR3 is TGTGCCACCAGCAGATGGGAGGGACTAGTGGGCAATGAGCAGTTCTTC. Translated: CATSRWEGLVGNEQFF.